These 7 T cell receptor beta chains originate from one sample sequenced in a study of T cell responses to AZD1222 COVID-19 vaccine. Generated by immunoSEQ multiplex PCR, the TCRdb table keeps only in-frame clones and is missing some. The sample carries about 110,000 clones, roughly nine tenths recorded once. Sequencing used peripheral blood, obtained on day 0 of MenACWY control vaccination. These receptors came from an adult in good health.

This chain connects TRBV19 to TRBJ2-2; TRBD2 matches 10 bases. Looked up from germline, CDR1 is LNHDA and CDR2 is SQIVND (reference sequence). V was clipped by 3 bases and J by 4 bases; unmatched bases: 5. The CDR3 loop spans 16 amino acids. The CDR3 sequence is CASSIQAGGPTGELFF. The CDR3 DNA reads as TGTGCCAGTAGTATTCAAGCGGGGGGGCCCACCGGGGAGCTGTTTTTT.

In DNA, the CDR3 is TGTGCCAGCAGCTTAATCCCCAATTTGCAGGAGACCCAGTACTTC. Translating gives CASSLIPNLQETQYF. V usage is TRBV7-9 and J usage is TRBJ2-5; D gene ambiguous. Trimming took 2 bases from V and 5 from J, leaving 15 bases between them. This CDR3 region has 15 residues. The germline V gene has CDR1 SEHNR and CDR2 FQNEAQ (reference sequence).

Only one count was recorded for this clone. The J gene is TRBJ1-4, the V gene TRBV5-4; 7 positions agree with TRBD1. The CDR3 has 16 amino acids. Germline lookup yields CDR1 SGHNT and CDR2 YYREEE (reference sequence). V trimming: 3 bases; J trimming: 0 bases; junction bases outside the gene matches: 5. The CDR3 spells CASSSRQGSTNEKLFF. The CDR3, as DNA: TGTGCCAGCAGCTCTAGACAGGGCTCAACTAATGAAAAACTGTTTTTT.

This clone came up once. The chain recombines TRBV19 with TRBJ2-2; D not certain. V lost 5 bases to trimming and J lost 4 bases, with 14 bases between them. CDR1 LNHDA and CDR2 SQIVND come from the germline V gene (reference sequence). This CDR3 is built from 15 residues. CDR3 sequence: CASSLSSVTTGELFF. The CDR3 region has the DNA TGTGCCAGTAGTTTAAGTAGTGTAACCACCGGGGAGCTGTTTTTT. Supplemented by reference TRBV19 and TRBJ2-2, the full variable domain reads DGGITQSPKYLFRKEGQNVTLSCEQNLNHDAMYWYRQDPGQGLRLIYYSQIVNDFQKGDIAEGYSVSREKKESFPLTVTSAQKNPTAFYLCASSLSSVTTGELFFGEGSRLTVL.

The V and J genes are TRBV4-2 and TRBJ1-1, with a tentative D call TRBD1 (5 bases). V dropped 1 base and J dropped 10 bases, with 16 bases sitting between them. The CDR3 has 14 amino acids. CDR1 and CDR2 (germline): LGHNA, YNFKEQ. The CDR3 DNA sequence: TGTGCCAGCAGCCAAGGGCGGGCAGGGCTAGGAGCTTTCTTT. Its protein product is CASSQGRAGLGAFF.

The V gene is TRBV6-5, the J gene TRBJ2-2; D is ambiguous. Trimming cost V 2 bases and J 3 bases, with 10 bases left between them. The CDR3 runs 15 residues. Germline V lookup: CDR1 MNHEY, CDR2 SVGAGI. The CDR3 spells CASSYLGQDTGELFF. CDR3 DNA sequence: TGTGCCAGCAGTTACCTGGGTCAAGACACCGGGGAGCTGTTTTTT.

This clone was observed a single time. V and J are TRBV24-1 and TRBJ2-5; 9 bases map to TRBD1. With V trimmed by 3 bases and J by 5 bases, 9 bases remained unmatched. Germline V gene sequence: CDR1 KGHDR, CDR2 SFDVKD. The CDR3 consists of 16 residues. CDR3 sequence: CATSDPSDRGTETQYF. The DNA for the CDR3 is TGTGCCACCAGTGATCCGTCGGACAGGGGTACGGAGACCCAGTACTTC.